The 11 T cell receptor beta chains below were found in one sample sequenced in a study of regulatory T cells in long-lasting Graves disease. Time point of the sample: newly diagnosed GD, antithyroid drugs for less than 3 months. Making the TCR library involved RNA that had been extracted from PBMCs. CDR3 regions were amplified by Arm-PCR using iRepertoire HTBI primers to build TCR beta libraries. TCRdb called the multiplex PCR reads again in MiXCR, with one record for every CDR3 protein. The data contain under 500,000 distinct CDR3 sequences, less than 20% of them singletons. These data were also filed under a second study, of T cells in Graves' hyperthyroidism and ophthalmopathy.

Sequences were derived from peripheral blood mononuclear cells (PBMCs), sampled at new diagnosis, from a patient treated with antithyroid drugs. Source of these receptors: a woman in her 30s with Graves disease.

The table lists this clonotype with a few counts. The V call is TRBV2, the J call TRBJ1-2, with a tentative D call TRBD1 (5 bases). The CDR3 consists of 14 residues. Germline CDR1 and CDR2: SNHLY and FYNNEI. Trimming pared 7 bases from V and 4 bases from J, leaving 16 bases between. This CDR3 reads CASIESAGTYGYTF. CDR3 sequence (DNA): TGTGCCAGCATCGAATCGGCGGGGACCTATGGCTACACCTTC.

Many counts were recorded for this clonotype. The chain couples TRBV20-1 to TRBJ1-1; D remains unclear. Germline V lookup: CDR1 DFQATT, CDR2 SNEGSKA (reference sequence). CDR3 size: 16 residues. With 0 bases removed from V and 4 bases from J, the gap between germline ends came to 18 bases. The CDR3 reads CSARDQADGWVTEAFF. In DNA, the CDR3 is TGCAGTGCTAGAGATCAGGCGGACGGCTGGGTCACTGAAGCTTTCTTT.

This clonotype showed up just once. Being one base from a much bigger clone, this may be a read error. This chain links TRBV30 with TRBJ2-5; 12 bases line up with TRBD2. The germline V gene has CDR1 GTSNPN and CDR2 SVGIG (reference sequence). The CDR3 length is 15 residues. The trim removed 1 base at V and 9 bases at J, leaving 9 bases unmatched. DNA for the CDR3: TGTGCCTGGAGTGCGGGACTAGCGGGCCAGGAGGCCCAGTACTTC. This gives the protein CAWSAGLAGQEAQYF.

At least ten counts were recorded for this clonotype. The rearrangement links TRBV28 to TRBJ1-1; no definite D call. This CDR3 comprises 16 residues. From germline, CDR1 is MDHEN and CDR2 SYDVKM. Trimming took off 1 base at V and 10 bases at J, with 22 bases between the two ends. The CDR3: CASSLFEVSRAPGAFF. CDR3 in DNA: TGTGCCAGCAGTTTATTTGAGGTCAGTAGAGCGCCCGGAGCTTTCTTT.

This clonotype came up many times. The gene calls are TRBV10-3 and TRBJ1-2; D ambiguous. The germline gives CDR1 ENHRY, CDR2 SYGVKD. CDR3 size: 14 residues. V lost 4 bases to trimming and J lost 0 bases, with 9 bases between them. As DNA, the CDR3 is TGTGCCATCAGTGGGGCCGGCGCTAACTATGGCTACACCTTC. It is translated as CAISGAGANYGYTF.

This clonotype occurred many times. V gene TRBV27 combines with J gene TRBJ1-5, with D possibly matching TRBD1 (6 bases). The V end was cut by 5 bases, the J end by 7 bases, with 15 bases between. Germline CDR1 reads MNHEY; CDR2 reads SMNVEV (reference sequence). The length of the CDR3 is 14 residues. The CDR3 DNA is TGTGCCAGCAGTCCGGGGGGGCTTGGACAGCCCCAGCATTTT. This encodes CASSPGGLGQPQHF.

In its sample, this clonotype was seen many times. The chain couples TRBV28 to TRBJ2-1; D is undetermined. V dropped 4 bases and J dropped 8 bases, with 9 bases sitting between them. This CDR3 has 12 residues. Germline assignment: CDR1 MDHEN and CDR2 SYDVKM. This chain's CDR3 is CASSSIGYEQFF. The CDR3 bases are TGTGCCAGCAGTTCAATAGGGTATGAGCAGTTCTTC.

This clonotype came up a few times. CDR3 sequence reads: CATSDSRTSRRETQYF. The CDR3 DNA sequence: TGTGCCACCAGTGACTCTCGGACTAGTAGGAGGGAGACCCAGTACTTC. The chain recombines TRBV24-1 with TRBJ2-5; TRBD2 matches at 7 bases. CDR3 size: 16 residues. After removal of 4 bases from V and 5 bases from J, the junction contained 12 bases not matched to a gene. Germline assignment: CDR1 KGHDR and CDR2 SFDVKD.

This clonotype was seen only a few times. The V and J genes are TRBV10-3 and TRBJ2-1; 10 positions agree with TRBD2. This CDR3 contains 14 residues. In germline, CDR1 is ENHRY, CDR2 SYGVKD. Unmatched junction bases numbered 1, after V lost 0 bases and J lost 8 bases. CDR3 DNA: TGTGCCATCAGTGAGTCAAGCGGGAGGGATGAGCAGTTCTTC. Translating gives CAISESSGRDEQFF.

In its sample, this clonotype was seen a few times. This chain connects TRBV7-8 to TRBJ2-5; 11 nucleotides agree with TRBD1. The V segment lost 3 bases and the J segment 7 bases; nucleotides outside the gene matches: 13. The CDR3 runs 17 residues. Germline CDR1 reads SGHVS; CDR2 reads FQNEAQ. In nucleotides, the CDR3 is TGTGCCAGCAGCTTCCTCCGGACAGGGGGCTCAAGCGGGACCCAGTACTTC. It translates to CASSFLRTGGSSGTQYF.

Details on this clonotype: This may be a read error, as it is one base from a much larger clone. V and J are TRBV2 and TRBJ2-1, with D uncertain. This CDR3 spans 14 amino acids. Trimming stripped 5 bases from V and 9 bases from J, with 17 bases between. Germline V gene lookup returns CDR1 SNHLY and CDR2 FYNNEI. CDR3 in amino acids: CASSLNRFSSEQFF. The CDR3 DNA sequence: TGTGCCAGCAGTTTAAATAGGTTTAGCAGTGAGCAGTTCTTC.